What follows describes a single T cell receptor beta chain. Its antigen is not known. The V segment lost 5 bases and the J segment 0 bases; nucleotides outside the gene matches: 3. CDR3 length equals 17 residues. CDR1 SGHNT and CDR2 YENEEA come from the germline V gene. The data derive from a study of cytotoxic CD8 clonotypes in ibrutinib-treated CLL. Overall study: There were approximately ten relapsed/refractory patients and some 15 treatment-naive patients, and roughly 18 were IGHV unmutated. Study-wide findings and caveats: Clonality increased at ibrutinib response, then returned toward baseline at progression. The study found baseline clonality above age-matched healthy donors, tracking circulating CD8+ T-cell counts.

Only in-frame clones appear in the TCRdb table, and some are missing; sequencing was by immunoSEQ multiplex PCR. Among more than 70,000 clones listed, about 76% were seen once. This sequence was found in a human donor with chronic lymphocytic leukemia. The sample consisted of PBMCs, taken after 12 months of ibrutinib treatment. This chain links TRBV11-3 with TRBJ2-6; 11 positions match TRBD1. The CDR3 DNA follows: TGTGCCAGCAGCCCCGGGACAGGGGGCTCTGGGGCCAACGTCCTGACTTTC. This gives the protein CASSPGTGGSGANVLTF. Using reference TRBV11-3 and TRBJ2-6 for the parts outside the CDR3, the full variable domain is EAGVVQSPRYKIIEKKQPVAFWCNPISGHNTLYWYLQNLGQGPELLIRYENEEAVDDSQLPKDRFSAERLKGVDSTLKIQPAELGDSAVYLCASSPGTGGSGANVLTFGAGSRLTVL.